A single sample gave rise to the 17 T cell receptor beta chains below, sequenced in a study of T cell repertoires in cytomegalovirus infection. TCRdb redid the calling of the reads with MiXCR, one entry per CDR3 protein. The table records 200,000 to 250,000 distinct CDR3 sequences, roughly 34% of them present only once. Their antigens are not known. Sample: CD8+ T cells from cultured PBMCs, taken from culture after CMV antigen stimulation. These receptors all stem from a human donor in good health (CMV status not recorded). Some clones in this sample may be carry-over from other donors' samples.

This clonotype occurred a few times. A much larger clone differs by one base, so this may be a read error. The CDR3: CASSQGGYTEAFF. The CDR3 nucleotides read TGTGCCAGCAGCCAGGGGGGGTACACTGAAGCTTTCTTT. The chain couples TRBV5-4 to TRBJ1-1; 7 bases are a match to TRBD1. The CDR3 runs 13 residues. V was pared by 4 bases and J by 3 bases, with 3 bases of the junction left unmatched. Per germline, CDR1 SGHNT and CDR2 YYREEE (reference sequence).

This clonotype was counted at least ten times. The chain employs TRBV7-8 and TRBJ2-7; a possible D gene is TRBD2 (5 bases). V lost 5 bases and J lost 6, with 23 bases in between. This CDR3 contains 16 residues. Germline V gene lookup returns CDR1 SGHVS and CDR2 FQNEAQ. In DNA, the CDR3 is TGTGCCAGCAGCCCCAGACACGTCCAAGGAGGAGGCGAGCAGTACTTC. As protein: CASSPRHVQGGGEQYF.

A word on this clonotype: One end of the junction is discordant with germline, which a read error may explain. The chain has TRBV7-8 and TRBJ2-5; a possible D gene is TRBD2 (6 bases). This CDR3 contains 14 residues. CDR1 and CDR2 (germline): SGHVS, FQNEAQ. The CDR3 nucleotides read TGTGTCAGCAGCATGACGGGACTTCAAGAGACCCAGTACTTC. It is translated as CVSSMTGLQETQYF.

CDR3 amino acids: CASSSGTGRSGANVLTF. Here the CDR3 DNA reads TGTGCCAGCAGTTCCGGGACAGGGAGGTCTGGGGCCAACGTCCTGACTTTC. The chain combines TRBV27 with TRBJ2-6, with 9 bases fitting TRBD1. V was clipped by 4 bases and J by 1 base; unmatched bases: 5. The CDR3 consists of 17 residues. The germline gives CDR1 MNHEY, CDR2 SMNVEV (reference sequence).

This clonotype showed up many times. DNA of the CDR3: TGTGCCAGCAGTCTTACAGGGACGGACACTGAAGCTTTCTTT. Translated, it gives CASSLTGTDTEAFF. The chain joins TRBV28 to TRBJ1-1; D might be TRBD1 (6 bases). Trimming pared 5 bases from V and 3 bases from J, leaving 13 bases between. CDR3 size: 14 residues. Germline V gives CDR1 MDHEN, CDR2 SYDVKM.

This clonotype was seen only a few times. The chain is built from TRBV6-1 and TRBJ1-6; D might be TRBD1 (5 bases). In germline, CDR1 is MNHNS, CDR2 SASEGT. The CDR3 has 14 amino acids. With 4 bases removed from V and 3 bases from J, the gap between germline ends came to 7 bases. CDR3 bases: TGTGCCAGCAGTGCAGGGTTCTATAATTCACCCCTCCACTTT. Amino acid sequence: CASSAGFYNSPLHF.

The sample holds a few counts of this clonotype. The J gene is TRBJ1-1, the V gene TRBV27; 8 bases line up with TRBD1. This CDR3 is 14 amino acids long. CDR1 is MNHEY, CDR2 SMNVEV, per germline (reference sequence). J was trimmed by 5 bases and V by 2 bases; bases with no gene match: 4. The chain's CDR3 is CASSLQGAGTEAFF. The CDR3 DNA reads TGTGCCAGCAGTTTACAGGGGGCCGGGACTGAAGCTTTCTTT.

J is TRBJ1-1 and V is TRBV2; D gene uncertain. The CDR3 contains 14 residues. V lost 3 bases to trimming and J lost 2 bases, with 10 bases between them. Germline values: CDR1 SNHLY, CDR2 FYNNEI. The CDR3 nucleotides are TGTGCCAGCAGTGACCCGGGCCCCAACACTGAAGCTTTCTTT. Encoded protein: CASSDPGPNTEAFF.

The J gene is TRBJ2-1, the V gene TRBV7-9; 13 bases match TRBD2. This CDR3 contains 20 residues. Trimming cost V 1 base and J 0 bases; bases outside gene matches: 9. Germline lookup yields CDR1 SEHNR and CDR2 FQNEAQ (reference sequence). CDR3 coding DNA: TGTGCCAGCAGCTTAGTGGGTGGGACTAGCGGGATTAGCTCCTACAATGAGCAGTTCTTC. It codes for CASSLVGGTSGISSYNEQFF.

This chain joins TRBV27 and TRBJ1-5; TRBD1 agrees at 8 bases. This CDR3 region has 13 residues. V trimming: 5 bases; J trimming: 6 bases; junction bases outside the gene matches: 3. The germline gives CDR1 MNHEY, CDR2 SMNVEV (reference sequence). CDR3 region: CASSADRGQPQHF. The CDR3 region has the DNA TGTGCCAGCAGTGCCGACAGGGGTCAGCCCCAGCATTTT.

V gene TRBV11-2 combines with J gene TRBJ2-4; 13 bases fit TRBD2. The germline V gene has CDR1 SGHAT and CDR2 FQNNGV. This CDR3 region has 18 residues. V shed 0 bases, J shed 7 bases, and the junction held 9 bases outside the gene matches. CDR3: CASSLDFTSGGAANIQYF. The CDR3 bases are TGTGCCAGCAGCTTAGATTTCACTAGCGGGGGGGCTGCGAACATTCAGTACTTC. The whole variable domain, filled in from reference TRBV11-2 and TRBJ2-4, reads EAGVAQSPRYKIIEKRQSVAFWCNPISGHATLYWYQQILGQGPKLLIQFQNNGVVDDSQLPKDRFSAERLKGVDSTLKIQPAKLEDSAVYLCASSLDFTSGGAANIQYFGAGTRLSVL.

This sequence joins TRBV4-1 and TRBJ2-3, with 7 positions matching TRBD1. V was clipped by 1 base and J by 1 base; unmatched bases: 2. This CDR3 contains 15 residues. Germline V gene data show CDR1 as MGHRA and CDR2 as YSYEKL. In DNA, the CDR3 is TGCGCCAGCAGCCAAGGACAGGGCCGCACAGATACGCAGTATTTT. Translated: CASSQGQGRTDTQYF.

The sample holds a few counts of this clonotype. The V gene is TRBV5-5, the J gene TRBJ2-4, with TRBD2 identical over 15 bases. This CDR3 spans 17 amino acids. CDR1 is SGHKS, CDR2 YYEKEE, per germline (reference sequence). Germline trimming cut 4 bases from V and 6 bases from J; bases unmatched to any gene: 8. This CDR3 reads CASSTGLAGGPRNIQYF. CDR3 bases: TGTGCCAGCAGCACAGGACTAGCGGGAGGGCCTCGAAACATTCAGTACTTC.

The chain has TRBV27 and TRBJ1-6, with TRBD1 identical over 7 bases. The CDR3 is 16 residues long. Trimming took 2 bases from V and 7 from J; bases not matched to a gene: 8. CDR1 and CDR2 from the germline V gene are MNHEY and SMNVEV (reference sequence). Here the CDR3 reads CASSLGTARLNSPLHF. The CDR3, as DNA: TGTGCCAGCAGTTTAGGGACAGCGAGGTTGAATTCACCCCTCCACTTT.

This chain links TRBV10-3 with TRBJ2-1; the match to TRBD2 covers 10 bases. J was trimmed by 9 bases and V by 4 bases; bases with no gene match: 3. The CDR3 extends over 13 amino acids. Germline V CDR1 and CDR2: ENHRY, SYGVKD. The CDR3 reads CAISVGLATEQFF. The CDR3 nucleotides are TGTGCCATCAGTGTGGGACTAGCGACTGAGCAGTTCTTC.

The CDR3 DNA follows: TGTGCCAGCAGTCTCTCGGGGACCCGATCCTACAATGAGCAGTTCTTC. Its translation is CASSLSGTRSYNEQFF. The rearrangement joins TRBV6-2 or TRBV6-3 to TRBJ2-1; the D call may be TRBD1 or TRBD2 (5 bases each). V was clipped by 5 bases and J by 1 base, with 15 bases between them. The CDR3 covers 16 residues. Germline V gives CDR1 MNHEY, CDR2 SVGEGT.

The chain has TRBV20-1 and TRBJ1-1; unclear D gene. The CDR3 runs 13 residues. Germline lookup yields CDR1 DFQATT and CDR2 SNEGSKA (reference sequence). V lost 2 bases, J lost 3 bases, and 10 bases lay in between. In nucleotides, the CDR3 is TGCAGTGCTAGATATAACGGACACACTGAAGCTTTCTTT. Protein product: CSARYNGHTEAFF.